This TCR beta chain was documented in a study of blood T cells in healthy people across ages. The CDR3 sequence is 14 residues long. V was pared by 2 bases and J by 1 base, with 9 bases between. Germline CDR1 and CDR2: SGHTA and FQGNSA. Every donor contributed around 10 milliliters of peripheral blood by blood draw. A second 7 to 11 cycle PCR used barcoded and J-beta primers. A 12-random-nucleotide template-switch adaptor tagged each cDNA molecule. TCRdb re-called the 5' RACE reads through MiXCR, storing one row per CDR3 protein. The data show about 1,800,000 distinct CDR3 sequences, 28% seen once. The V and J genes are TRBV7-2 and TRBJ2-7; no reliable D call. The receptor was isolated from a woman in her twenties or thirties in good health. Sequencing was performed on blood. The CDR3 sequence: CASSLNGVSYEQYF. The CDR3 DNA follows: TGTGCCAGCAGCTTAAATGGAGTTTCCTACGAGCAGTACTTC.